Listed here are 28 T cell receptor beta chains from one sample, sequenced in a study of cytomegalovirus exposure and HLA in healthy donors. The PCR was carried out with 60 Vbeta primers and 13 Jbeta primers. Generated by immunoSEQ multiplex PCR, the TCRdb table keeps only in-frame clones and is missing some. The sample includes under 200,000 clones, 75% to 90% of them seen just once. The sequencing input was PBMCs. The receptor set was obtained from a woman under 40 in good health and CMV-seronegative.

The V call is TRBV6-1, the J call TRBJ1-5; no reliable D call. This CDR3 is built from 12 residues. Per germline, CDR1 MNHNS and CDR2 SASEGT. Trimming stripped 9 bases from V and 6 bases from J, with 12 bases between. This CDR3 is CASTNTVQPQHF. DNA of the CDR3: TGTGCCAGTACTAACACGGTTCAGCCCCAGCATTTT.

The gene calls are TRBV6-6 and TRBJ2-5, with 10 positions matching TRBD2. The CDR3 is made up of 14 amino acids. Germline trimming cut 4 bases from V and 7 bases from J; bases unmatched to any gene: 6. Germline-derived CDR1 and CDR2 are MNHNY and SVGAGI (reference sequence). CDR3 protein: CASSSSGSEGTQYF. The DNA for the CDR3 is TGTGCCAGCAGTTCTAGCGGGAGTGAGGGGACCCAGTACTTC.

This chain links TRBV5-1 with TRBJ2-1, with D hard to call. Germline loops: CDR1 SGHRS, CDR2 YFSETQ. V lost 0 bases to trimming and J lost 0 bases, with 10 bases between them. This CDR3 is built from 16 residues. CDR3 bases: TGCGCCAGCAGCTTGGCGCAATTTAGCTCCTACAATGAGCAGTTCTTC. This encodes CASSLAQFSSYNEQFF.

This chain joins TRBV6-6 and TRBJ2-7; the D gene is possibly TRBD2 (5 bases). V lost 2 bases, J lost 0 bases, and 8 bases lay in between. CDR3 length equals 14 residues. CDR1 MNHNY and CDR2 SVGAGI come from the germline V gene (reference sequence). CDR3 DNA: TGTGCCAGCAGTTACCCTGGGAGCTCCTACGAGCAGTACTTC. It translates to CASSYPGSSYEQYF.

This rearrangement joins TRBV6-1 to TRBJ1-5, with 7 bases that match TRBD1. After removal of 6 bases from V and 7 bases from J, the junction contained 6 bases not matched to a gene. From germline, CDR1 is MNHNS and CDR2 SASEGT. The CDR3 totals 13 residues. CDR3 in amino acids: CASRLTGWQPQHF. CDR3 sequence (DNA): TGTGCCAGCAGATTGACAGGGTGGCAGCCCCAGCATTTT.

The chain is built from TRBV7-2 and TRBJ2-3, with a weak D call TRBD1 (6 bases). V was shortened by 2 bases and J by 2 bases, with 8 bases between the two germline ends. The CDR3 runs 14 residues. CDR1 is SGHTA and CDR2 is FQGNSA in the germline V gene. DNA of the CDR3: TGTGCCAGCAGCTTACAGGGGTACACAGATACGCAGTATTTT. Translated, it gives CASSLQGYTDTQYF.

This chain uses TRBV10-3 with TRBJ2-2; 8 bases align to TRBD1. This CDR3 contains 15 residues. Trimming took 5 bases from V and 4 from J; bases not matched to a gene: 6. The germline V gene has CDR1 ENHRY and CDR2 SYGVKD. CDR3 DNA sequence: TGTGCCATCAGTCCCCAGGACAGGGCCACCGGGGAGCTGTTTTTT. Residues: CAISPQDRATGELFF.

This clone was counted a few times. This sequence joins TRBV11-2 and TRBJ2-7; D perhaps matches TRBD1 (5 bases). The CDR3 is 15 amino acids. The V and J ends lost 1 base and 2 bases respectively, with 12 bases between them. The germline CDR1 and CDR2 sequences are SGHAT and FQNNGV. The CDR3: CASSLAGNVAYEQYF. Written as DNA, the CDR3 is TGTGCCAGCAGCTTAGCAGGGAATGTTGCCTACGAGCAGTACTTC.

The rearrangement links TRBV7-2 to TRBJ2-5, with D perhaps matching TRBD2 (5 bases). The CDR3 is 15 amino acids. CDR1 is SGHTA, CDR2 FQGNSA, per germline. Trimming left V 5 bases short and J 7 bases short, with 20 bases between. The CDR3 DNA is TGTGCCAGCAGCACCACCCCGGGTCCCCGGGGGACCCAGTACTTC. It encodes CASSTTPGPRGTQYF.

The rearrangement joins TRBV28 to TRBJ1-5; D remains unclear. In germline, CDR1 is MDHEN, CDR2 SYDVKM. This CDR3 is built from 13 residues. Trimming cost V 7 bases and J 1 base, with 8 bases left between them. The CDR3 bases are TGTGCCAGCACCCCTCGGAGCAATCAGCCCCAGCATTTT. Its translation is CASTPRSNQPQHF.

The chain is built from TRBV5-1 and TRBJ1-1; 7 nucleotides line up with TRBD1. The V gene's germline CDR1 is SGHRS and CDR2 YFSETQ. The CDR3 is 19 amino acids. J lost 1 base, V lost 0 bases, and 15 bases had no gene match. Here the CDR3 DNA reads TGCGCCAGCAGCTTGGCGACGGGAATAGGGGGCAGTAGGAACACTGAAGCTTTCTTT. Its protein is CASSLATGIGGSRNTEAFF.

This rearrangement joins TRBV15 to TRBJ1-2; the D gene is possibly TRBD1 (5 bases). Germline lookup yields CDR1 LNHNV and CDR2 YYDKDF (reference sequence). V was shortened by 0 bases and J by 7 bases, with 9 bases between the two germline ends. The CDR3 runs 13 residues. CDR3 coding DNA: TGTGCCACCAGCAGAGACAGGGTGGGTGGCTACACCTTC. It codes for CATSRDRVGGYTF.

The rearrangement joins TRBV4-1 to TRBJ2-1, with 9 bases lining up with TRBD2. V gave up 2 bases and J gave up 2 bases; unmatched junction bases: 10. Germline V gene lookup returns CDR1 MGHRA and CDR2 YSYEKL. The CDR3 contains 18 residues. CDR3 in amino acids: CASSQPRRAGGAYNEQFF. In DNA form, the CDR3 reads TGCGCCAGCAGCCAACCCCGCCGGGCGGGGGGGGCCTACAATGAGCAGTTCTTC.

This clone came up once. The genes are TRBV28 and TRBJ1-3, with D perhaps TRBD1 (6 bases). Trimming took 7 bases from V and 4 from J, leaving 14 bases between them. This CDR3 contains 14 residues. CDR1 and CDR2 from the germline V gene are MDHEN and SYDVKM. The CDR3 DNA reads as TGTGCCAGCAATCTACAGGGACCCGGAAACACCATATATTTT. Its protein product is CASNLQGPGNTIYF.

This chain connects TRBV5-4 to TRBJ1-1, with D unclear. Trimming shortened V by 2 bases and J by 0 bases, and 5 bases separated the two germline ends. This CDR3 comprises 13 residues. CDR1 is SGHNT, CDR2 YYREEE, per germline (reference sequence). This chain's CDR3 is CASSLQMNTEAFF. For the CDR3, the DNA is TGTGCCAGCAGCTTACAGATGAACACTGAAGCTTTCTTT.

The chain couples TRBV7-9 to TRBJ2-7; D is unresolved. Between the trimmed V and J ends, which lost 6 bases and 7 bases, there was a span of 13 bases. Germline V gene lookup returns CDR1 SEHNR and CDR2 FQNEAQ (reference sequence). This CDR3 is built from 12 residues. The CDR3 loop is CASSPAPREQYF. CDR3 nucleotide sequence: TGTGCCAGCAGTCCCGCTCCCAGGGAGCAGTACTTC.

Only a few counts were recorded for this clone. The sample carries other DNA sequences with the same CDR3. The V call is TRBV5-1, the J call TRBJ2-7; TRBD1 matches at 7 bases. The V and J ends lost 4 bases and 3 bases, in that order; junction bases with no gene match: 4. The CDR3 consists of 13 residues. The V gene's germline CDR1 is SGHRS and CDR2 YFSETQ. CDR3 residues: CASSPQGDYEQYF. The DNA of the CDR3 is TGCGCCAGCAGCCCTCAGGGGGACTACGAGCAGTACTTC. The full variable domain, rest sourced from reference TRBV5-1 and TRBJ2-7, is KAGVTQTPRYLIKTRGQQVTLSCSPISGHRSVSWYQQTPGQGLQFLFEYFSETQRNKGNFPGRFSGRQFSNSRSEMNVSTLELGDSALYLCASSPQGDYEQYFGPGTRLTVT.

Only a few counts were recorded for this clone. This CDR3 reads CASTLYPTDRGDTEAFF. The DNA for the CDR3 is TGTGCCAGCACGTTATACCCGACCGACAGGGGAGACACTGAAGCTTTCTTT. The chain employs TRBV7-3 and TRBJ1-1; 8 bases agree with TRBD1. V lost 7 bases, J lost 3 bases, and 16 bases stayed unmatched. The germline V gene has CDR1 SGHTA and CDR2 FQGTGA. CDR3 length equals 17 residues.

This chain uses TRBV6-5 with TRBJ2-7; D may be TRBD2 (5 bases). V lost 0 bases, J lost 12 bases, and 12 bases lay in between. Germline V lookup: CDR1 MNHEY, CDR2 SVGAGI. This CDR3 contains 12 residues. The CDR3 reads CASSYSRELLYF. CDR3 nucleotide sequence: TGTGCCAGCAGTTACTCTCGGGAATTGCTGTACTTC.

The rearrangement links TRBV7-2 to TRBJ2-1; D call uncertain. Per germline, CDR1 SGHTA and CDR2 FQGNSA. This CDR3 region has 16 residues. Trimming shortened V by 5 bases and J by 3 bases, and 17 bases separated the two germline ends. As DNA, the CDR3 is TGTGCCAGCAGCCCGGGTCGCCGAAAATACTACAATGAGCAGTTCTTC. Translation gives CASSPGRRKYYNEQFF.

The chain has TRBV18 and TRBJ1-2; TRBD1 aligns across 7 bases. The germline V gene has CDR1 KGHSH and CDR2 LQKENI. V shed 1 base and J 3 bases; nucleotides not matched to a gene: 11. The CDR3 consists of 17 residues. CDR3 loop: CASSPRKGAVADYGYTF. CDR3 nucleotides: TGTGCCAGCTCACCACGTAAGGGGGCGGTGGCCGACTATGGCTACACCTTC.

This chain links TRBV7-9 with TRBJ1-1, with unresolved D. CDR1 is SEHNR and CDR2 is FQNEAQ in the germline V gene (reference sequence). With 2 bases removed from V and 11 bases from J, the gap between germline ends came to 15 bases. This CDR3 comprises 13 residues. CDR3 nucleotide sequence: TGTGCCAGCAGCTTATACCCAGAGGAGTGGGCTTTCTTT. Amino acid sequence: CASSLYPEEWAFF.

The chain joins TRBV7-8 to TRBJ2-3; TRBD2 might be the D (5 bases). From germline, CDR1 is SGHVS and CDR2 FQNEAQ. The CDR3 consists of 15 residues. Trimming shortened V by 5 bases and J by 6 bases, and 18 bases separated the two germline ends. The CDR3 DNA sequence: TGTGCCAGCAGCATCCATAGGCGGCCGGGGGATACGCAGTATTTT. Translating gives CASSIHRRPGDTQYF.

The J gene is TRBJ2-7, the V gene TRBV18, with a weak D call TRBD1 (6 bases). Germline lookup yields CDR1 KGHSH and CDR2 LQKENI. The CDR3 consists of 14 residues. V was clipped by 6 bases and J by 1 base, with 13 bases between them. Written as DNA, the CDR3 is TGTGCCAGCTCTTCCGGGACAACTTCCTACGAGCAGTACTTC. Its translation: CASSSGTTSYEQYF.

This chain uses TRBV5-1 with TRBJ2-1, with 11 nucleotides matching TRBD2. From germline, CDR1 is SGHRS and CDR2 YFSETQ. CDR3 length: 15 residues. With V trimmed by 3 bases and J by 8 bases, 7 bases remained unmatched. CDR3 amino acids: CASSWSSGGFDEQFF. CDR3 DNA: TGCGCCAGCAGCTGGTCTAGCGGGGGGTTCGATGAGCAGTTCTTC.

The genes are TRBV4-1 and TRBJ1-1; the D is unclear. CDR1 and CDR2 (germline): MGHRA, YSYEKL. CDR3 length: 13 residues. V was shortened by 0 bases and J by 6 bases, with 8 bases between the two germline ends. The CDR3 DNA reads as TGCGCCAGCAGCCAAGACTTGGGCCCTGAAGCTTTCTTT. Amino acid sequence: CASSQDLGPEAFF.

The CDR3 DNA reads TGTGCCAGCAGTTTATTTAGGGGCGGACAGCCCCAGCATTTT. As protein: CASSLFRGGQPQHF. The genes are TRBV28 and TRBJ1-5, with D possibly being TRBD1 (5 bases). The V gene's germline CDR1 is MDHEN and CDR2 SYDVKM. Trimming took off 1 base at V and 7 bases at J, with 11 bases between the two ends. The CDR3 sequence is 14 residues long.

CDR3 DNA: TGTGCCAGCAGCCACCGACAGGGAGGCTATGGCTACACCTTC. This codes for CASSHRQGGYGYTF. The chain has TRBV5-6 and TRBJ1-2; 7 nucleotides align to TRBD1. This CDR3 spans 14 amino acids. Trimming cost V 4 bases and J 4 bases; bases outside gene matches: 7. The germline CDR1 and CDR2 sequences are SGHDT and YYEEEE.